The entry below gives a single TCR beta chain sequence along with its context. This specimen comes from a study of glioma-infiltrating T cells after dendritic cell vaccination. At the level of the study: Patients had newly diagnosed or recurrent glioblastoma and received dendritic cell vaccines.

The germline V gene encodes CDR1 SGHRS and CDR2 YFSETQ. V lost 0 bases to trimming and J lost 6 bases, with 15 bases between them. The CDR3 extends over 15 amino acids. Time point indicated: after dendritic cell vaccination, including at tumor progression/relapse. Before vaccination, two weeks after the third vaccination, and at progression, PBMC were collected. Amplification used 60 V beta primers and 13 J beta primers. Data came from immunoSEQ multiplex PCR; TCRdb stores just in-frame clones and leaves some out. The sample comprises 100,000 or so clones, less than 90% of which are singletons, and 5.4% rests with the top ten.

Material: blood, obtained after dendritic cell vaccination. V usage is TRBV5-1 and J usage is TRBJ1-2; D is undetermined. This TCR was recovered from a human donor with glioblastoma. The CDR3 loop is CASSLEQVRLDGYTF. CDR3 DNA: TGCGCCAGCAGCTTGGAGCAGGTCCGATTGGATGGCTACACCTTC.